The TCR beta chain described here comes from a study of T cells in Graves' hyperthyroidism and ophthalmopathy. Points from the study as a whole: Most thyroid clonotypes with frequency above 0.001 were detected in blood.

For this clonotype: Its antigen is unknown.

Each person with ophthalmopathy scored at least 3 on the Clinical Activity Score, reached NOSPECS grade 4 or higher, and had been ill under 3 months. Fresh peripheral blood, 7.5 to 10 ml, yielded the PBMCs. In germline, CDR1 is MGHRA, CDR2 YSYEKL. The CDR3 extends over 15 amino acids. Trimming removed 2 bases from V and 1 base from J, with 9 bases in between. Amplification of TCR beta CDR3 regions was performed using RNA transcripts as template. TCR CDR3 underwent first-round RT-PCR with the HTBI primer set. TCRdb passed the multiplex PCR reads through MiXCR, listing each CDR3 protein once. This table holds 300,000 to 400,000 distinct CDR3 sequences, approximately 17% found once.

This chain connects TRBV4-1 to TRBJ1-5, with a tentative D call TRBD1 (5 bases). The clonotype originates from a man younger than 35 with Graves' ophthalmopathy. Specimen: blood. CDR3 loop: CASSQRSGSNQPQHF. CDR3 bases: TGCGCCAGCAGCCAACGATCAGGGAGCAATCAGCCCCAGCATTTT.